Below are 14 T cell receptor beta chains sequenced from a single sample in a study of cytomegalovirus exposure and HLA in healthy donors. Amplification used 60 Vbeta primers and 13 Jbeta primers. Sequencing was performed with immunoSEQ multiplex PCR; in TCRdb, only in-frame clones are kept and a portion is missing. The sample gives some 170,000 clones, roughly four fifths of which show up once; over 1.1% is in the top ten. The sequenced sample was PBMCs. These receptors originate from a man between 60 and 75 years old in good health and CMV-seronegative.

The V call is TRBV28, the J call TRBJ2-7; 9 nucleotides align to TRBD1. CDR1 is MDHEN, CDR2 SYDVKM, per germline. This CDR3 contains 15 residues. V lost 0 bases to trimming and J lost 6 bases; unmatched junction nucleotides: 6. Written as DNA, the CDR3 is TGTGCCAGCAGTTTATGGCGGACAGGGGATGGCGAGCAGTACTTC. Translated, it gives CASSLWRTGDGEQYF.

The rearrangement links TRBV5-1 to TRBJ2-3, with 7 bases that match TRBD1. This CDR3 has 16 amino acids. Looked up from germline, CDR1 is SGHRS and CDR2 is YFSETQ. V trimming: 4 bases; J trimming: 0 bases; junction bases outside the gene matches: 8. The CDR3 loop reads CASSKQGGPSTDTQYF. The CDR3 bases are TGCGCCAGCAGCAAACAAGGGGGCCCTAGCACAGATACGCAGTATTTT.

The J gene is TRBJ1-2, the V gene TRBV28, with 10 positions matching TRBD1. The V gene end was trimmed by 4 bases and the J gene end by 4 bases; junction bases not matched to a gene: 3. The CDR3 covers 14 residues. The germline gives CDR1 MDHEN, CDR2 SYDVKM. The CDR3 protein is CASSSDRGLYGYTF. The CDR3 coding sequence is TGTGCCAGCAGTTCCGACAGGGGGCTCTATGGCTACACCTTC.

The chain is built from TRBV11-2 and TRBJ1-2; weak D call: TRBD1 (6 bases). Trimming stripped 5 bases from V and 8 bases from J, with 18 bases between. CDR1 is SGHAT, CDR2 FQNNGV, per germline. The CDR3 runs to 14 residues. This CDR3 reads CASSQRTTGNGYTF. In DNA, the CDR3 is TGTGCCAGCAGCCAGAGAACCACAGGGAACGGCTACACCTTC.

This clone was counted a few times. Other nucleotide sequences from this sample produce the same CDR3. V usage is TRBV18 and J usage is TRBJ1-2; TRBD1 is a possible D gene (6 bases). The ends were cut back, 6 bases at V and 5 bases at J, with 19 bases in the middle. CDR1 and CDR2 from the germline V gene are KGHSH and LQKENI. This CDR3 has 15 residues. The DNA of the CDR3 is TGTGCCAGCTCCCCCGCCACAGGGTGGATATATGGCTACACCTTC. Protein product: CASSPATGWIYGYTF.

The CDR3 loop is CASSLAQGETEAFF. CDR3 bases: TGTGCCAGCAGCTTAGCACAGGGGGAAACTGAAGCTTTCTTT. The genes are TRBV7-2 and TRBJ1-1; 8 positions agree with TRBD1. This CDR3 is built from 14 residues. The germline V gene encodes CDR1 SGHTA and CDR2 FQGNSA. V lost 0 bases, J lost 5 bases, and 2 bases stayed unmatched.

This clone was seen more than once but under ten times. This chain links TRBV30 with TRBJ1-5; D may be TRBD1 (5 bases). The germline CDR1 and CDR2 sequences are GTSNPN and SVGIG (reference sequence). The CDR3 totals 13 residues. Trimming left V 1 base short and J 6 bases short, with 10 bases between. In nucleotides, the CDR3 is TGTGCCTGGAGTGGAGGGGAGGGTCAGCCCCAGCATTTT. Translation gives CAWSGGEGQPQHF. Using reference TRBV30 and TRBJ1-5 for the parts outside the CDR3, the full variable domain is SQTIHQWPATLVQPVGSPLSLECTVEGTSNPNLYWYRQAAGRGLQLLFYSVGIGQISSEVPQNLSASRPQDRQFILSSKKLLLSDSGFYLCAWSGGEGQPQHFGDGTRLSIL.

The chain employs TRBV10-2 and TRBJ2-4, with a weak D call TRBD1 (5 bases). Trimming stripped 5 bases from V and 4 bases from J, with 9 bases between. This CDR3 has 13 residues. Germline CDR1 reads WSHSY; CDR2 reads SAAADI. CDR3 region: CASSQTEKNIQYF. CDR3 nucleotides: TGCGCCAGCAGTCAGACAGAAAAAAACATTCAGTACTTC.

For the CDR3, the DNA is TGTGCCAGCAGCCCAGATGAAGAGCAGGGAGAGACCCAGTACTTC. Encoded protein: CASSPDEEQGETQYF. The rearrangement joins TRBV14 to TRBJ2-5; D might be TRBD1 (5 bases). V lost 4 bases to trimming and J lost 4 bases, with 16 bases between them. The CDR3 extends over 15 amino acids. Germline values: CDR1 SGHDN, CDR2 FVKESK.

The chain carries TRBV6-6 and TRBJ2-7; 10 nucleotides line up with TRBD1. Trimming cost V 2 bases and J 6 bases; bases outside gene matches: 7. CDR3 length: 15 residues. The germline V gene encodes CDR1 MNHNY and CDR2 SVGAGI (reference sequence). CDR3 sequence reads: CASSYAGQGGGEQYF. The CDR3 DNA sequence: TGTGCCAGCAGTTACGCCGGACAGGGGGGCGGCGAGCAGTACTTC.

The CDR3, as DNA: TGTGCCAGCAGCAAATGGGGTGGCGGGAGTGGGCTCTACGAGCAGTACTTC. Protein: CASSKWGGGSGLYEQYF. The rearrangement joins TRBV28 to TRBJ2-7, with TRBD2 matching over 7 bases. The CDR3 is 17 amino acids. The V gene end was trimmed by 6 bases and the J gene end by 3 bases; junction bases not matched to a gene: 17. Looked up from germline, CDR1 is MDHEN and CDR2 is SYDVKM. Looking up the rest from reference TRBV28 and TRBJ2-7 gives the full variable domain: DVKVTQSSRYLVKRTGEKVFLECVQDMDHENMFWYRQDPGLGLRLIYFSYDVKMKEKGDIPEGYSVSREKKERFSLILESASTNQTSMYLCASSKWGGGSGLYEQYFGPGTRLTVT.

The rearrangement links TRBV11-2 to TRBJ2-5; 8 bases line up with TRBD1. Germline CDR1 is SGHAT and CDR2 is FQNNGV. The J segment lost 5 bases and the V segment lost 5 bases, leaving 7 bases of the junction unmatched. The CDR3 is made up of 14 amino acids. The CDR3 DNA sequence: TGTGCCAGCAGCATCCGGACAGGGACGGAGACCCAGTACTTC. It encodes CASSIRTGTETQYF.

This clone turned up a few times. This sequence joins TRBV21-1 and TRBJ1-1; the table's D call of TRBD1 was not tested on the DNA. TRBV21-1 is recorded as a pseudogene. The CDR3 contains 15 residues. The CDR3 DNA reads TGTGCCAGCAGCCCCCGAAACAGGGTCTCAGCTGAAGCTTTCTTT. This gives the protein CASSPRNRVSAEAFF.

This chain joins TRBV6-6 and TRBJ1-1, with D perhaps matching TRBD1 (5 bases). Looked up from germline, CDR1 is MNHNY and CDR2 is SVGAGI (reference sequence). V lost 6 bases to trimming and J lost 7 bases, with 9 bases between them. CDR3 size: 11 residues. The CDR3: CASRRQFEAFF. As DNA, the CDR3 is TGTGCCAGCAGACGACAGTTTGAAGCTTTCTTT.